This TCR beta chain was observed in a study of response to subunit inactivated influenza vaccine. Whole-study findings and limits: There was a suggestion from the authors that each seasonal influenza vaccination recruits few new T cells.

MiXCR was run by TCRdb on the RT-PCR reads, yielding one entry per CDR3 protein. The repertoire has 450,000 to 500,000 distinct CDR3 sequences, approximately 11% of them found once; the top ten carry approximately 12%. The germline gives CDR1 MDHEN, CDR2 SYDVKM. V was clipped by 6 bases and J by 3 bases; unmatched bases: 7. The CDR3 is 15 amino acids. In its sample, this clonotype was seen a few times. What it binds is unknown. This clonotype originated in a man aged 50-60 years who received an inactivated influenza vaccine. The source material was PBMCs from blood, sampled roughly 45 days after vaccination. The rearrangement uses TRBV28 and TRBJ2-4, with 8 bases lining up with TRBD1. In nucleotides, the CDR3 is TGTGCCAGCAGCCCTATGGACAGGGTCAAAAACATTCAGTACTTC. Encoded protein: CASSPMDRVKNIQYF.